This is a list of T cell receptor beta chains from one sample in a study of read filtering for tumor transcriptome and immune sequencing. TCRdb recomputed calls from the reads with MiXCR, one row per CDR3 protein. In the table there are almost 40,000 distinct CDR3 sequences, around 15% of which are singletons. The source material was a population of CD138-negative cells sorted from bone marrow. These receptors were taken from a donor at least 40 years old with multiple myeloma. Both conserved end residues are part of each CDR3.

V gene	J gene	CDR3 protein
TRBV10-2	TRBJ2-3	CASSEEGDTQYF
TRBV29-1	TRBJ2-3	CSVEDWGSSDTQYF
TRBV19	TRBJ2-7	CASRTDRGYGQYF
TRBV2	TRBJ1-1	CASSYRVGGAFF
TRBV10-1	TRBJ2-5	CASSESGAETQYF
TRBV15	TRBJ2-3	CATTRGGQDTQYF
TRBV20-1	TRBJ1-6	CSARDPYGNSPLHF
TRBV5-1	TRBJ2-3	CASSLIASSDTQYF
TRBV5-5	TRBJ1-1	CASSSRDSIYTEAFF
TRBV27	TRBJ2-3	CASSKYSGGATDTQYF
TRBV28	TRBJ1-4	CASSLGEATNEKLFF
TRBV7-9	TRBJ1-3	CASSSDRATSGNTIYF
TRBV3-1	TRBJ2-7	CASSHGTRQNF
TRBV5-1	TRBJ1-4	CASSSGGAGNEKLFF
TRBV20-1	TRBJ2-5	CSASGGKKETQYF